What follows are 22 T cell receptor beta chains derived from one specimen sequenced in a study of blood T cells in healthy people across ages. A second roughly 6 to 12 cycle PCR used barcoded and J-beta primers. MiXCR, applied by TCRdb to the 5' RACE reads, yields one record per CDR3 protein. The table includes hundreds of thousands of distinct CDR3 sequences, about 32% detected once. Sequencing was performed on blood. The source is a woman of 80 years or more in good health.

This clonotype was counted at least ten times. The chain joins TRBV7-9 to TRBJ1-1; D gene ambiguous. V lost 0 bases and J 4 bases, leaving 9 bases between the germline ends. The CDR3 has 14 residues. CDR1 and CDR2 from the germline V gene are SEHNR and FQNEAQ (reference sequence). The CDR3, as DNA: TGTGCCAGCAGCTTAGCGTTGGTTGGCACTGAAGCTTTCTTT. This encodes CASSLALVGTEAFF.

V is TRBV5-5 and J is TRBJ2-3; D gene unclear. V was shortened by 4 bases and J by 5 bases, with 8 bases between the two germline ends. The CDR3 covers 12 residues. Per germline, CDR1 SGHKS and CDR2 YYEKEE (reference sequence). CDR3 protein: CASSAQEDTQYF. In DNA, the CDR3 is TGTGCCAGCAGCGCGCAGGAAGATACGCAGTATTTT.

This clonotype showed up just a few times. This chain connects TRBV5-1 to TRBJ1-1; 10 nucleotides align to TRBD1. This CDR3 region has 14 residues. Trimming took 4 bases from V and 7 from J; bases not matched to a gene: 7. Germline CDR1 SGHRS, CDR2 YFSETQ. Here the CDR3 DNA reads TGCGCCAGCAGCCGGGACAGGGGAAGAAATGAAGCTTTCTTT. It codes for CASSRDRGRNEAFF. Full variable domain (outside the CDR3, taken from reference TRBV5-1 and TRBJ1-1): KAGVTQTPRYLIKTRGQQVTLSCSPISGHRSVSWYQQTPGQGLQFLFEYFSETQRNKGNFPGRFSGRQFSNSRSEMNVSTLELGDSALYLCASSRDRGRNEAFFGQGTRLTVV.

The chain has TRBV10-3 and TRBJ1-6, with a tentative D call TRBD1 (5 bases). The CDR3 totals 14 residues. The V gene's germline CDR1 is ENHRY and CDR2 SYGVKD. V was pared by 7 bases and J by 5 bases, with 12 bases between. CDR3 nucleotides: TGTGCCATCAAGGGGATCCCAAATAATTCACCCCTCCACTTT. Translation gives CAIKGIPNNSPLHF.

Concerning this clonotype: A read error may be the cause here, since a much bigger clone is one base away. The V and J genes are TRBV5-1 and TRBJ2-5; TRBD1 agrees at 10 bases. The CDR3 has 15 residues. Losses at the gene ends were 7 bases for V and 3 bases for J; bases not matched to a gene: 9. The germline V gene has CDR1 SGHRS and CDR2 YFSETQ. This CDR3 is CASHPGQGKEETQYF. The DNA of the CDR3 is TGCGCCAGCCACCCGGGACAGGGGAAGGAAGAGACCCAGTACTTC.

This clonotype came up many times. The V gene is TRBV5-1, the J gene TRBJ1-5, with TRBD1 identical over 7 bases. Germline V gene sequence: CDR1 SGHRS, CDR2 YFSETQ. With 0 bases clipped from V and 7 bases from J, the junction kept 7 bases outside the gene matches. The CDR3 extends over 15 amino acids. The CDR3 reads CASSLGGGVGQPQHF. CDR3 nucleotides: TGCGCCAGCAGCTTGGGAGGGGGCGTGGGACAGCCCCAGCATTTT. The full variable domain, rest sourced from reference TRBV5-1 and TRBJ1-5, is KAGVTQTPRYLIKTRGQQVTLSCSPISGHRSVSWYQQTPGQGLQFLFEYFSETQRNKGNFPGRFSGRQFSNSRSEMNVSTLELGDSALYLCASSLGGGVGQPQHFGDGTRLSIL.

This clonotype was picked up a small number of times. The CDR3, as DNA: TGTGCCAGCAGTTACCGTCGGGCGGAAAAACTGTTTTTT. Translation: CASSYRRAEKLFF. The chain recombines TRBV6-6 with TRBJ1-4; D gene unclear. The CDR3 totals 13 residues. The V and J ends lost 2 bases and 8 bases respectively, with 9 bases between them. Germline V gene lookup returns CDR1 MNHNY and CDR2 SVGAGI (reference sequence).

J is TRBJ2-1 and V is TRBV7-9; 8 bases line up with TRBD1. Germline values: CDR1 SEHNR, CDR2 FQNEAQ (reference sequence). This CDR3 spans 16 amino acids. J lost 5 bases, V lost 3 bases, and 9 bases had no gene match. CDR3 DNA: TGTGCCAGCAGCTTCTCCGGGACAGGACACCACAATGAGCAGTTCTTC. Translation: CASSFSGTGHHNEQFF.

The chain recombines TRBV7-9 with TRBJ2-1; D unclear. In germline, CDR1 is SEHNR, CDR2 FQNEAQ (reference sequence). This CDR3 contains 15 residues. V lost 6 bases and J 4 bases, leaving 16 bases between the germline ends. The CDR3 DNA is TGTGCCAGCAGTTCCGGATTAACCGAGTACAATGAGCAGTTCTTC. Residues: CASSSGLTEYNEQFF.

With regard to this clonotype: The conserved phenylalanine or tryptophan is not found at the CDR3 terminus, so this likely reflects a read error. The rearrangement joins TRBV6-4 to TRBJ1-2, with D possibly being TRBD1 (6 bases). V dropped 0 bases and J dropped 6 bases, with 20 bases sitting between them. CDR3 size: 17 residues. Germline lookup yields CDR1 MRHNA and CDR2 SNTAGT. The CDR3 DNA is TGTGCCAGCAGTGACTCGTACCGGGCCAGGGGAGGACATGGCTACACCGTC. This encodes CASSDSYRARGGHGYTV.

The rearrangement links TRBV20-1 to TRBJ1-6, with a tentative D call TRBD1 (5 bases). The CDR3 has 15 residues. Germline V gene data show CDR1 as DFQATT and CDR2 as SNEGSKA (reference sequence). V lost 3 bases and J lost 9, with 18 bases in between. The CDR3: CSARDKGGTSSPLHF. The CDR3 nucleotides are TGCAGTGCTAGGGACAAGGGAGGGACTAGTTCACCCCTCCACTTT.

This clonotype has a handful of counts. The chain carries TRBV5-4 and TRBJ2-2, with unresolved D. The CDR3 is 13 amino acids. Germline values: CDR1 SGHNT, CDR2 YYREEE (reference sequence). Deletions cut 0 bases from V and 6 bases from J, with 6 bases between. CDR3 nucleotide sequence: TGTGCCAGCAGCTTGGGCATTGCCGGGGAGCTGTTTTTT. Translating it yields CASSLGIAGELFF.

The CDR3 coding sequence is TGCGCCAGCAGCATACAGGGGGCTGAGACCTACGAGCAGTACTTC. Translating it yields CASSIQGAETYEQYF. The V and J genes are TRBV5-1 and TRBJ2-5; 9 bases map to TRBD1. The end of the DNA aligns better with TRBJ2-7, so the J call may be wrong. The CDR3 spans 15 residues. Germline lookup yields CDR1 SGHRS and CDR2 YFSETQ.

The gene calls are TRBV4-2 and TRBJ2-5, with TRBD2 identical over 7 bases. Germline assignment: CDR1 LGHNA and CDR2 YNFKEQ. The V gene end was trimmed by 2 bases and the J gene end by 11 bases; junction bases not matched to a gene: 8. The CDR3 extends over 13 amino acids. CDR3 sequence reads: CASSQSQRDEQYF. In nucleotides, the CDR3 is TGTGCCAGCAGCCAATCTCAGCGGGATGAGCAGTACTTC.

Of note for this clonotype: The junction departs from the called germline gene at one end, perhaps through a read error. The V call is TRBV28, the J call TRBJ1-6; D call uncertain. Germline V gene sequence: CDR1 MDHEN, CDR2 SYDVKM. This CDR3 is 15 amino acids long. The CDR3 DNA follows: TGTGCCAGCACCTCACTAACCTCCTATAATTCACCTCTCCACTTT. This gives the protein CASTSLTSYNSPLHF.

This clonotype was observed many times. The rearrangement uses TRBV24-1 and TRBJ2-1; 11 bases are a match to TRBD1. This CDR3 has 19 amino acids. CDR1 is KGHDR, CDR2 SFDVKD, per germline. Trimming cost V 2 bases and J 1 base; bases outside gene matches: 9. The CDR3 sequence: CATSDSGTGGSWSYNEQFF. CDR3 DNA sequence: TGTGCCACCAGTGATTCCGGGACAGGGGGAAGTTGGTCCTACAATGAGCAGTTCTTC.

This clonotype was counted many times. The gene calls are TRBV4-2 and TRBJ2-5; 10 bases are shared with TRBD1. V was pared by 1 base and J by 4 bases, with 3 bases of the junction left unmatched. This CDR3 contains 15 residues. Germline assignment: CDR1 LGHNA and CDR2 YNFKEQ. CDR3 loop: CASSQVGQGSETQYF. CDR3 coding DNA: TGTGCCAGCAGCCAAGTGGGACAGGGGTCAGAGACCCAGTACTTC.

In this sample, this clonotype turned up a few times. This chain uses TRBV18 with TRBJ1-4; D remains unclear. There are 12 residues in the CDR3. Germline assignment: CDR1 KGHSH and CDR2 LQKENI. Trimming stripped 6 bases from V and 5 bases from J, with 7 bases between. The CDR3 coding sequence is TGTGCCAGCTCTAAGGGAAATGAAAAACTGTTTTTT. Encoded protein: CASSKGNEKLFF.

V usage is TRBV5-5 and J usage is TRBJ1-6, with 7 bases lining up with TRBD1. Germline V gives CDR1 SGHKS, CDR2 YYEKEE (reference sequence). CDR3 size: 17 residues. V lost 0 bases, J lost 7 bases, and 10 bases stayed unmatched. The CDR3 bases are TGTGCCAGCAGCTTGGCGTATCGCGCAGGGGGAAATTCACCCCTCCACTTT. It codes for CASSLAYRAGGNSPLHF.

This chain connects TRBV20-1 to TRBJ2-5; 11 nucleotides agree with TRBD2. The DNA end lines up better with TRBJ2-7; the J call may be wrong. CDR1 and CDR2 (germline): DFQATT, SNEGSKA (reference sequence). There are 14 residues in the CDR3. CDR3 in amino acids: CSAPRGTSGYEQYF. The CDR3 region has the DNA TGCAGTGCTCCCCGGGGGACTAGCGGCTACGAGCAGTACTTC.

V usage is TRBV11-3 and J usage is TRBJ1-1, with D uncertain. Germline assignment: CDR1 SGHNT and CDR2 YENEEA. The CDR3 is 13 residues long. V gave up 3 bases and J gave up 4 bases, with 9 bases separating them. In nucleotides, the CDR3 is TGTGCCAGCAGCTTTTCAGCATTCACTGAAGCTTTCTTT. Translating it yields CASSFSAFTEAFF.

This clonotype was seen only a few times. The chain has TRBV19 and TRBJ2-5; 7 positions agree with TRBD1. Germline V gene sequence: CDR1 LNHDA, CDR2 SQIVND (reference sequence). V shed 6 bases, J shed 1 base, and the junction held 11 bases outside the gene matches. The CDR3 is 16 residues long. The chain's CDR3 is CASSPGRGLSQETQYF. The CDR3 coding sequence is TGTGCCAGTAGCCCGGGTAGGGGGCTCTCCCAAGAGACCCAGTACTTC.